The 17 T cell receptor beta chains listed next were all sequenced from one sample in a study of beta chain features in type 1 diabetes. The whole isolated RNA underwent reverse transcription, so sequencing captured expressed TCRB transcripts. Clones were read by immunoSEQ multiplex PCR, and TCRdb kept only the in-frame ones, dropping some. This sample has around 280,000 clones, with 8% found just once. Sequencing used central memory CD4+ T cells from blood. The receptor source for this set is a woman aged 18-30 years in good health.

This clone was detected only a few times. The sample has other DNA sequences that encode this CDR3 too. The chain is built from TRBV28 and TRBJ2-7; the D is unclear. CDR3 length: 12 residues. In germline, CDR1 is MDHEN, CDR2 SYDVKM. V lost 5 bases to trimming and J lost 3 bases, with 8 bases between them. The CDR3 coding sequence is TGTGCCAGCAGTAAAAGCTTCTACGAGCAGTACGTC. This codes for CASSKSFYEQYV.

This clone was detected a few times. The chain carries TRBV5-4 and TRBJ2-5; tentative D call: TRBD2 (6 bases). V lost 0 bases and J lost 5, with 14 bases in between. The germline V gene has CDR1 SGHNT and CDR2 YYREEE (reference sequence). This CDR3 has 15 amino acids. CDR3 amino acids: CASSLAGDSVETQYF. The DNA for the CDR3 is TGTGCCAGCAGCTTGGCGGGAGATAGCGTGGAGACCCAGTACTTC.

This clone occurred a few times. This chain joins TRBV6-1 and TRBJ2-7; no definite D call. This CDR3 has 12 residues. V was cut by 2 bases and J by 8 bases, with 10 bases left in between. Per germline, CDR1 MNHNS and CDR2 SASEGT. CDR3 in DNA: TGTGCCAGCAGTGAAAAATGGGCTCAGCAGTACGTC. Protein: CASSEKWAQQYV.

This clone was picked up a small number of times. The V and J genes are TRBV9 and TRBJ2-1; D is uncertain. Germline V gene data show CDR1 as SGDLS and CDR2 as YYNGEE. The V and J ends lost 0 bases and 0 bases respectively, with 7 bases between them. The CDR3 is 15 amino acids. For the CDR3, the DNA is TGTGCCAGCAGCGTAGAACCAAGCTCCTACAATGAGCAGTTCTTC. It yields the protein CASSVEPSSYNEQFF.

The table lists this clone with many counts. Other nucleotide sequences in the sample specify the same CDR3. J is TRBJ1-1 and V is TRBV5-4; TRBD1 aligns across 9 bases. This CDR3 contains 14 residues. CDR1 and CDR2 from the germline V gene are SGHNT and YYREEE (reference sequence). The V gene end was trimmed by 4 bases and the J gene end by 3 bases; junction bases not matched to a gene: 4. The CDR3 region is CASSRRDRDTEAFF. CDR3 bases: TGTGCCAGCAGCCGCCGGGACAGGGACACTGAAGCTTTCTTT.

J is TRBJ1-2 and V is TRBV7-3; TRBD1 matches at 7 bases. CDR3 size: 15 residues. V was pared by 5 bases and J by 6 bases, with 12 bases of the junction left unmatched. Germline V lookup: CDR1 SGHTA, CDR2 FQGTGA. For the CDR3, the DNA is TGTGCCAGCAGCCCCGAAACGACAGGGACACATGGCTACACCTTC. Amino acid sequence: CASSPETTGTHGYTF.

This clone turned up a few times. V and J are TRBV27 and TRBJ2-5, with TRBD1 identical over 9 bases. The CDR3 sequence is 14 residues long. Germline values: CDR1 MNHEY, CDR2 SMNVEV (reference sequence). Germline trimming cut 2 bases from V and 7 bases from J; bases unmatched to any gene: 5. CDR3 sequence: CASSLGRQGVTQYF. In DNA form, the CDR3 reads TGTGCCAGCAGTTTAGGGCGACAGGGGGTGACCCAGTACTTC.

There are a few counts of this clone. The chain uses TRBV13 and TRBJ2-3; no reliable D call. The CDR3 consists of 14 residues. Trimming cost V 5 bases and J 2 bases, with 11 bases left between them. Per the germline V gene, CDR1 is PRHDT and CDR2 is FYEKMQ (reference sequence). DNA for the CDR3: TGTGCCAGCAGCCTACGAGTGCACACAGATACGCAGTATTTT. It translates to CASSLRVHTDTQYF. Complete variable domain (other parts from reference TRBV13 and TRBJ2-3): AAGVIQSPRHLIKEKRETATLKCYPIPRHDTVYWYQQGPGQDPQFLISFYEKMQSDKGSIPDRFSAQQFSDYHSELNMSSLELGDSALYFCASSLRVHTDTQYFGPGTRLTVL.

The chain combines TRBV7-6 with TRBJ2-7, with 8 bases matching TRBD1. The CDR3 contains 17 residues. Germline CDR1 reads SGHVS; CDR2 reads FNYEAQ. Trimming at V came to 4 bases and at J to 0 bases, leaving 11 bases not matched to a gene. The CDR3 protein is CASSSRPWTGNSYEQYF. CDR3 DNA: TGTGCCAGCAGCTCCCGCCCCTGGACAGGGAACTCCTACGAGCAGTACTTC. The variable domain in full, with the rest retrieved from reference TRBV7-6 and TRBJ2-7, is GAGVSQSPRYKVTKRGQDVALRCDPISGHVSLYWYRQALGQGPEFLTYFNYEAQQDKSGLPNDRFSAERPEGSISTLTIQRTEQRDSAMYRCASSSRPWTGNSYEQYFGPGTRLTVT.

This chain links TRBV7-3 with TRBJ2-7; D gene unclear. Looked up from germline, CDR1 is SGHTA and CDR2 is FQGTGA. There are 13 residues in the CDR3. Trimming left V 2 bases short and J 4 bases short, with 9 bases between. CDR3 sequence: CASSLVGWYEQYV. In DNA form, the CDR3 reads TGTGCCAGCAGCTTAGTTGGTTGGTACGAGCAGTACGTC.

The chain recombines TRBV19 with TRBJ2-7; D may be TRBD2 (5 bases). Germline CDR1 reads LNHDA; CDR2 reads SQIVND (reference sequence). The CDR3 sequence is 16 residues long. V lost 5 bases to trimming and J lost 2 bases, with 19 bases between them. The CDR3 region has the DNA TGTGCCAGTAGTTTCGGACGAGGGTCTATGGCCTACGAGCAGTACTTC. Its translation is CASSFGRGSMAYEQYF.

In this sample, this clone turned up many times. This rearrangement joins TRBV7-3 to TRBJ2-1; 8 nucleotides match TRBD2. After removal of 1 base from V and 2 bases from J, the junction contained 7 bases not matched to a gene. Germline-derived CDR1 and CDR2 are SGHTA and FQGTGA. The CDR3 consists of 17 residues. Here the CDR3 reads CASSLMIGAGAYNEQFF. The CDR3 region has the DNA TGTGCCAGCAGCTTAATGATTGGAGCGGGGGCCTACAATGAGCAGTTCTTC.

The chain recombines TRBV27 with TRBJ2-5, with TRBD2 matching 7 bases. This CDR3 contains 15 residues. V lost 5 bases to trimming and J lost 7 bases; unmatched junction nucleotides: 13. Per germline, CDR1 MNHEY and CDR2 SMNVEV (reference sequence). CDR3 sequence (DNA): TGTGCCAGCAGTAACTTGGGGTCACCGGGAGGGACCCAGTACTTC. It translates to CASSNLGSPGGTQYF.

V is TRBV5-1 and J is TRBJ2-6, with 7 bases that match TRBD1. Germline V gene sequence: CDR1 SGHRS, CDR2 YFSETQ. J gave up 0 bases and V 5 bases, and 5 bases lay outside the gene matches. The length of the CDR3 is 16 residues. The CDR3 here is CASSLTGSSGANVLTF. CDR3 nucleotides: TGCGCCAGCAGTCTGACAGGGAGCTCTGGGGCCAACGTCCTGACTTTC.

This clone was counted a few times. The genes are TRBV7-2 and TRBJ2-1; TRBD1 aligns across 8 bases. CDR1 and CDR2 (germline): SGHTA, FQGNSA. This CDR3 contains 16 residues. V was clipped by 1 base and J by 6 bases; unmatched bases: 8. The chain's CDR3 is CASSLGAGQGFNEQFF. The CDR3 DNA reads TGTGCCAGCAGCTTAGGTGCCGGACAGGGATTCAATGAGCAGTTCTTC.

There are many counts of this clone. This sequence joins TRBV9 and TRBJ1-4; perhaps TRBD1 as D (5 bases). Trimming took 4 bases from V and 5 from J, leaving 15 bases between them. Germline values: CDR1 SGDLS, CDR2 YYNGEE. The CDR3 covers 15 residues. The CDR3 region has the DNA TGTGCCAGCAGCCCTAGACAGAACTTAAATGAAAAACTGTTTTTT. It codes for CASSPRQNLNEKLFF.

This clone turned up a few times. This chain connects TRBV27 to TRBJ1-1; D is undetermined. The CDR3 sequence is 10 residues long. Germline CDR1 reads MNHEY; CDR2 reads SMNVEV (reference sequence). V was trimmed by 11 bases and J by 9 bases, leaving 13 bases between them. The CDR3 DNA sequence: TGTGCCGGCCGCGGGATAAAAGCTTTCTTT. Protein: CAGRGIKAFF.